A selection of T cell receptor beta chains follows, all from one sample in a study of a mutant IDH1 vaccine in newly diagnosed glioma. Assay: immunoSEQ multiplex PCR; the TCRdb copy retains only in-frame clones and omits some. In the table there are approximately 47,000 clones, roughly 91% of which are singletons. Their antigen targets remain unknown. Material: PBMCs, obtained from a glioma patient whose treatment included an IDH1 peptide vaccine. The receptors stem from a woman aged 40-49 years with glioma. CDR3s leave out the opening cysteine and the closing phenylalanine or tryptophan. The D gene is left open where the match is weak.

v_call	j_call	d_call	cdr3_aa
TRBV5-1	TRBJ2-3	NA	ASSLRGSRDTQY
TRBV7-6	TRBJ1-6	NA	ASSLARSGSPLH
TRBV7-9	TRBJ1-1	NA	ASMPPVVWSEAF
TRBV15	TRBJ2-1	TRBD1	ATSRDTRGHEQF
TRBV29-1	TRBJ1-3	NA	SVRLIEPGNTIY
TRBV5-6	TRBJ2-5	NA	ASSSGVGHRGETQY
TRBV5-1	TRBJ1-2	NA	ASSLEGQIYGYT
TRBV19	TRBJ1-5	TRBD1	ASQGDWGNQPQH
TRBV5-4	TRBJ1-1	TRBD1	ASSRDRGRNTEAF
TRBV5-1	TRBJ2-1	NA	ASSLIAGRNEQF
TRBV5-1	TRBJ2-2	TRBD1	ASSFRTGGGELF
TRBV6-5	TRBJ1-1	NA	ASLAMGEAF
TRBV7-6	TRBJ2-1	TRBD2	ASSSGLAAYNEQF
TRBV5-1	TRBJ2-5	TRBD2	ASSPGAGGRIQETQY
TRBV10-2	TRBJ2-1	TRBD2	ASSPGQSGSNEQF
TRBV27	TRBJ1-4	NA	ASSPRREPNEKLF
TRBV27	TRBJ2-7	NA	ASSNPGLPWEQY
TRBV9	TRBJ2-5	NA	ASSVGGLETQY
TRBV11-2	TRBJ2-5	TRBD2	ASSDGTSETQY
TRBV18	TRBJ1-1	TRBD1	ASRQGVNTEAF
TRBV4-1	TRBJ2-2	NA	ASSQGPSLFLGELF
TRBV7-2	TRBJ2-7	TRBD1	ASSLDRGLYEQY
TRBV14	TRBJ2-7	TRBD2	ASSQQAGGAYEQY
TRBV7-9	TRBJ1-2	NA	ASSFVQVQSNYGYT
TRBV7-9	TRBJ1-2	NA	ASSPRGGRINGYT
TRBV5-1	TRBJ2-7	NA	ASSLGYEQY